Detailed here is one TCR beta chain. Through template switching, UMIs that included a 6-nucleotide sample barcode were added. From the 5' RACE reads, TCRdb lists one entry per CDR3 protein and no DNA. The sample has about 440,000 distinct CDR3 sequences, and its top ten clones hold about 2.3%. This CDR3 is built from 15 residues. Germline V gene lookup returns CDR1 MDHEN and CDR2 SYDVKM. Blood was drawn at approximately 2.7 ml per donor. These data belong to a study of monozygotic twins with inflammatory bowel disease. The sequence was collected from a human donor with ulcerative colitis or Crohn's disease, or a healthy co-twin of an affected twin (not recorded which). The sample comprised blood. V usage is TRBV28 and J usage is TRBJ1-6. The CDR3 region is CASSLPLAGLVSLHF.